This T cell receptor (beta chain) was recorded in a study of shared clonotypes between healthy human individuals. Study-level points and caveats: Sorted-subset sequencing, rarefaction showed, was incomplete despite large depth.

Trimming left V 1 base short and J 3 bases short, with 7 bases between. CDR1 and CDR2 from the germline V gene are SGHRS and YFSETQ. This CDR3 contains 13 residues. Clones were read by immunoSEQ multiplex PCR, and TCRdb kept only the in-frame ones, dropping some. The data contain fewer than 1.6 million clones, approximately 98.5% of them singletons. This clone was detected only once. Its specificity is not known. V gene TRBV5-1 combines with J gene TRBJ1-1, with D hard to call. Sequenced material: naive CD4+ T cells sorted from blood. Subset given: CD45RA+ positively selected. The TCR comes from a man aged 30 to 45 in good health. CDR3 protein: CASSLNGDTEAFF. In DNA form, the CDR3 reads TGCGCCAGCAGCTTGAATGGGGACACTGAAGCTTTCTTT.